This T cell receptor beta chain came from a study of early T cells in non-severe SARS-CoV-2 infection. Study at large: Sequencing was performed on bulk RNA from unsorted whole blood, leaving chains unpaired. General study findings and limits: There was a bias toward anti-spike CD8 responses in VDJdb matching, which missed private and CD4 specificities.

This clonotype was counted many times. Its antigen is unknown. The TCR library protocol attached unique molecular identifiers to the individual cDNA molecules. From the 5' RACE reads, TCRdb called clonotypes with MiXCR, one entry per CDR3 protein. The sample comprises about 33,000 distinct CDR3 sequences, about 4.3% of which are singletons, and around 8% rests with the top ten. The CDR3 is 15 amino acids. V was shortened by 6 bases and J by 2 bases, with 17 bases between the two germline ends. From germline, CDR1 is MNHEY and CDR2 SVGEGT. The sequencing input was whole blood. The chain has TRBV6-2 or TRBV6-3 and TRBJ2-7; tentative D call: TRBD1 (8 bases). The TCR comes from an adult who was a healthcare worker with PCR-confirmed SARS-CoV-2 infection or an uninfected control (not recorded which). The CDR3 DNA follows: TGTGCCAGCAGCCAAGGACAGGGAGGGCCCTACGAGCAGTACTTC. Translated: CASSQGQGGPYEQYF.